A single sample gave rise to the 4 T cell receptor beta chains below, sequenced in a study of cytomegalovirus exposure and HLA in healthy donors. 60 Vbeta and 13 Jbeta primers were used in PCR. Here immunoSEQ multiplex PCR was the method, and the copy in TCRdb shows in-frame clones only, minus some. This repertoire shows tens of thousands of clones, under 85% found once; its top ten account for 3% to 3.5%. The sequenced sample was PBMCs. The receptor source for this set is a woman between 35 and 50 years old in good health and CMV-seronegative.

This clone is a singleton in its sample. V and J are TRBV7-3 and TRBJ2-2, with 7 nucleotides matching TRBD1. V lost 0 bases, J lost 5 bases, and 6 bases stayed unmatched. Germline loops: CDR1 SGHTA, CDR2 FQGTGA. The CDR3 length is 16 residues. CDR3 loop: CASSLTNRGRTGELFF. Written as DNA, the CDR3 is TGTGCCAGCAGCTTAACGAACAGGGGCCGGACCGGGGAGCTGTTTTTT.

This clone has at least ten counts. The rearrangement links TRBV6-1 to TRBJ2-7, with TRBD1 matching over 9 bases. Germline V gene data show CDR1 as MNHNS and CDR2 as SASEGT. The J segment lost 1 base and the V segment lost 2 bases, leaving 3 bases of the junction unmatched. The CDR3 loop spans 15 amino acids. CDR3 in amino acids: CASSEPGTGSYEQYF. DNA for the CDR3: TGTGCCAGCAGTGAACCCGGGACAGGGTCCTACGAGCAGTACTTC.

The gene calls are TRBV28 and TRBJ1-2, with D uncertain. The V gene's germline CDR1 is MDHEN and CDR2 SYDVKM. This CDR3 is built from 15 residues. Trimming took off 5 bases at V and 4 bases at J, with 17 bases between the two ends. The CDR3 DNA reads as TGTGCCAGCAGTCACCCGGGAGGGAAAACCTATGGCTACACCTTC. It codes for CASSHPGGKTYGYTF.

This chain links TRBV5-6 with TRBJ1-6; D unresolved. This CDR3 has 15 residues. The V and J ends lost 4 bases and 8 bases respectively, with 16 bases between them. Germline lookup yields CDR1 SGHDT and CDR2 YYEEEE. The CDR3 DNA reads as TGTGCCAGCAGCCGTATAACTTTAGCAGATTCACCCCTCCACTTT. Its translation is CASSRITLADSPLHF. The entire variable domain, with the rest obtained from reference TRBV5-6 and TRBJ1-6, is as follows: DAGVTQSPTHLIKTRGQQVTLRCSPKSGHDTVSWYQQALGQGPQFIFQYYEEEERQRGNFPDRFSGHQFPNYSSELNVNALLLGDSALYLCASSRITLADSPLHFGNGTRLTVT.